The clone carrying this T cell receptor (beta chain) occurred a few times. Its target is not known. In the same sample, other DNA sequences code for this CDR3. cDNA synthesis used the whole RNA isolate, giving expressed TCRB sequences. Only in-frame clones appear in the TCRdb table, and some are missing; sequencing was by immunoSEQ multiplex PCR. The sample has about 370,000 clones; less than 15% are singletons. This entry is derived from a study of beta chain features in type 1 diabetes. Study results and limitations: Whether TCRB rearrangement is influenced by HLA type was left unresolved in this analysis. The VDJ junctions of type 1 diabetes patients carried fewer insertions and more deletions.

The germline V and J ends were trimmed by 4 bases and 3 bases, with 7 bases remaining between them. Germline V gene lookup returns CDR1 MDHEN and CDR2 SYDVKM. The CDR3 spans 12 residues. This clonotype was obtained from a woman between 18 and 29 years old in good health. The chain couples TRBV28 to TRBJ2-7, with a tentative D call TRBD1 (5 bases). Sequences were obtained from naive CD4+ T cells from blood. The CDR3, as DNA: TGTGCCAGCAGTTCGACAGTCTACGAGCAGTACTTC. Translated: CASSSTVYEQYF. Looking up the rest from reference TRBV28 and TRBJ2-7 gives the full variable domain: DVKVTQSSRYLVKRTGEKVFLECVQDMDHENMFWYRQDPGLGLRLIYFSYDVKMKEKGDIPEGYSVSREKKERFSLILESASTNQTSMYLCASSSTVYEQYFGPGTRLTVT.